Listed here are 23 T cell receptor beta chains from one sample, sequenced in a study of regulatory and conventional T cells in RAG deficiency (dated by TCRdb to 2015 to 2018). The method behind the library was the immunoSEQ multiplex PCR assay. Not all clones reach the TCRdb copy of this immuneACCESS table, which keeps in-frame sequences only. Checked studies attribute under half of the gap to unresolved V genes and leave the rest unexplained. The table for this sample lists roughly 30,000 clones; 90% to 96% of them were counted only once. The ten largest clones represent about 0.4% of the sample. Before genomic DNA was extracted, conventional CD4+ T cells were isolated from blood as CD25-low CD127-high cells. These records were also assigned to another study, of regulatory T cells. Per the second study: The multiplex PCR relied on 52 forward TRBV primers and 13 reverse TRBJ primers, and amplification bias was corrected through assay-based and computational methods.

Sequences were obtained from CD25- CD4+ T cells sorted from blood. These receptors were obtained from a human donor in good health.

This sequence joins TRBV9 and TRBJ2-7, with 7 bases matching TRBD1. The CDR3 is 14 amino acids. J lost 3 bases, V lost 0 bases, and 3 bases had no gene match. Germline CDR1 is SGDLS and CDR2 is YYNGEE. DNA of the CDR3: TGTGCCAGCAGCGTAGGGGACAGAGTCTACGAGCAGTACTTC. Translating gives CASSVGDRVYEQYF.

J is TRBJ1-1 and V is TRBV10-1, with D possibly matching TRBD1 (5 bases). The germline V gene encodes CDR1 WNHNN and CDR2 SYGVQD (reference sequence). This CDR3 contains 13 residues. The V end lost 3 bases, the J end lost 1 base, and 6 bases lay between the germline ends. The CDR3 protein is CASSEQANTEAFF. The CDR3 DNA reads as TGCGCCAGCAGTGAACAGGCGAACACTGAAGCTTTCTTT.

This chain joins TRBV18 and TRBJ1-1, with TRBD1 matching over 9 bases. The length of the CDR3 is 15 residues. J was trimmed by 3 bases and V by 2 bases; bases with no gene match: 4. Germline loops: CDR1 KGHSH, CDR2 LQKENI. The CDR3 DNA reads as TGTGCCAGCTCACCAGCGGGACAGGGTCACACTGAAGCTTTCTTT. Its translation is CASSPAGQGHTEAFF.

This clone was counted once. The J gene is TRBJ2-1, the V gene TRBV9; 8 bases align to TRBD2. Germline-derived CDR1 and CDR2 are SGDLS and YYNGEE. This CDR3 has 18 amino acids. The trim removed 3 bases at V and 5 bases at J, leaving 16 bases unmatched. CDR3 DNA: TGTGCCAGCAGCGACCCCCCGGGAGGGCTCGGAAATAACAATGAGCAGTTCTTC. It yields the protein CASSDPPGGLGNNNEQFF.

The table lists this clone with a count of one. This chain joins TRBV18 and TRBJ1-1, with D tentatively TRBD1 (5 bases). CDR3 length: 12 residues. Germline CDR1 KGHSH, CDR2 LQKENI. V gave up 2 bases and J gave up 5 bases, with 6 bases separating them. Here the CDR3 DNA reads TGTGCCAGCTCACCAACAGGAACTGAAGCTTTCTTT. The encoded protein is CASSPTGTEAFF.

This rearrangement joins TRBV11-2 to TRBJ1-1, with D maybe TRBD1 (6 bases). Germline CDR1 and CDR2: SGHAT and FQNNGV. The CDR3 has 14 amino acids. V gave up 3 bases and J gave up 4 bases, with 12 bases separating them. As DNA, the CDR3 is TGTGCCAGCAGCTTGACAGGCCAGAGCACTGAAGCTTTCTTT. Its translation: CASSLTGQSTEAFF.

The rearrangement joins TRBV7-9 to TRBJ2-5; D may be TRBD1 (5 bases). Germline V lookup: CDR1 SEHNR, CDR2 FQNEAQ (reference sequence). CDR3 length: 13 amino acids. Deletions cut 3 bases from V and 2 bases from J, with 7 bases between. The CDR3 coding sequence is TGTGCCAGCAGCTTTCGACAGCAAGAGACCCAGTACTTC. This gives the protein CASSFRQQETQYF.

This clone has a handful of counts. V and J are TRBV2 and TRBJ1-4; D gene uncertain. Germline CDR1 is SNHLY and CDR2 is FYNNEI. With 8 bases removed from V and 5 bases from J, the gap between germline ends came to 18 bases. The CDR3 extends over 15 amino acids. The CDR3 sequence: CASAKVTVLNEKLFF. CDR3 DNA: TGTGCCAGCGCCAAGGTAACAGTCTTAAATGAAAAACTGTTTTTT.

The J gene is TRBJ1-5, the V gene TRBV30, with TRBD1 matching 7 bases. The V gene end was trimmed by 0 bases and the J gene end by 1 base; junction bases not matched to a gene: 3. Germline CDR1 is GTSNPN and CDR2 is SVGIG (reference sequence). This CDR3 has 15 residues. The CDR3 region is CAWSVGGASNQPQHF. The DNA of the CDR3 is TGTGCCTGGAGTGTAGGGGGCGCGAGCAATCAGCCCCAGCATTTT.

The chain uses TRBV10-3 and TRBJ2-5, with 8 positions matching TRBD2. The germline V gene encodes CDR1 ENHRY and CDR2 SYGVKD. CDR3 length equals 15 residues. V lost 4 bases and J lost 4; bases outside the gene matches: 8. Written as DNA, the CDR3 is TGTGCCATCAGTGTTAGCGGGATGGGGGCAGAGACCCAGTACTTC. Protein: CAISVSGMGAETQYF.

The chain employs TRBV10-3 and TRBJ2-1; 10 nucleotides line up with TRBD2. The V segment lost 0 bases and the J segment 8 bases; nucleotides outside the gene matches: 13. Looked up from germline, CDR1 is ENHRY and CDR2 is SYGVKD. The length of the CDR3 is 18 residues. The CDR3 region is CAISESGRAGGDFDEQFF. The CDR3 coding sequence is TGTGCCATCAGTGAGTCGGGGAGAGCGGGGGGGGATTTCGATGAGCAGTTCTTC.

The genes are TRBV4-3 and TRBJ2-7, with 9 bases fitting TRBD2. The CDR3 runs to 15 residues. J was trimmed by 2 bases and V by 1 base; bases with no gene match: 3. Germline values: CDR1 LGHNA, CDR2 YSLEER. The CDR3 sequence is CASSQVLAGAYEQYF. The CDR3 DNA is TGCGCCAGCAGCCAAGTATTAGCGGGAGCCTACGAGCAGTACTTC.

DNA of the CDR3: TGCGCCAGCAGCTCGGGGACGGGGGACTTCTCCTACAATGAGCAGTTCTTC. It is translated as CASSSGTGDFSYNEQFF. The rearrangement joins TRBV10-2 to TRBJ2-1; the D gene is possibly TRBD2 (6 bases). Germline lookup yields CDR1 WSHSY and CDR2 SAAADI. This CDR3 contains 17 residues. The ends were cut back, 6 bases at V and 0 bases at J, with 18 bases in the middle.

On this clone: This CDR3 is also generated by other DNA sequences in the sample. V gene TRBV9 combines with J gene TRBJ2-1; 7 positions agree with TRBD1. This CDR3 region has 14 residues. Losses at the gene ends were 0 bases for V and 3 bases for J; bases not matched to a gene: 0. Germline values: CDR1 SGDLS, CDR2 YYNGEE. CDR3 loop: CASSVGQGYNEQFF. The CDR3, as DNA: TGTGCCAGCAGCGTAGGACAGGGCTACAATGAGCAGTTCTTC.

The chain combines TRBV6-5 with TRBJ1-2; TRBD1 aligns across 8 bases. The CDR3 contains 15 residues. Germline V gene lookup returns CDR1 MNHEY and CDR2 SVGAGI. V shed 4 bases, J shed 3 bases, and the junction held 7 bases outside the gene matches. CDR3 sequence: CASSLKDRGYYGYTF. For the CDR3, the DNA is TGTGCCAGCAGTTTAAAAGACAGGGGTTACTATGGCTACACCTTC.

The rearrangement joins TRBV7-6 to TRBJ2-1; D might be TRBD2 (6 bases). Trimming pared 3 bases from V and 12 bases from J, leaving 12 bases between. This CDR3 spans 12 amino acids. Germline V CDR1 and CDR2: SGHVS, FNYEAQ. CDR3 sequence: CASSLTKGGQFF. The CDR3 coding sequence is TGTGCCAGCAGCTTGACGAAGGGAGGGCAGTTCTTC.

The chain is built from TRBV7-9 and TRBJ2-3, with 12 positions matching TRBD2. The germline gives CDR1 SEHNR, CDR2 FQNEAQ (reference sequence). This CDR3 has 14 amino acids. The trim removed 7 bases at V and 8 bases at J, leaving 7 bases unmatched. CDR3 region: CASTPGLAGTTQYF. CDR3 DNA sequence: TGTGCCAGCACCCCCGGACTAGCGGGAACTACGCAGTATTTT.

V is TRBV6-4 and J is TRBJ1-2; 7 bases match TRBD1. The CDR3 runs 14 residues. Germline V gene data show CDR1 as MRHNA and CDR2 as SNTAGT. The V gene end was trimmed by 4 bases and the J gene end by 2 bases; junction bases not matched to a gene: 4. The chain's CDR3 is CASSVTGQNYGYTF. The CDR3 nucleotides read TGTGCCAGCAGTGTCACGGGACAGAACTATGGCTACACCTTC.

This chain connects TRBV6-1 to TRBJ1-5, with D tentatively TRBD1 (6 bases). The germline V gene encodes CDR1 MNHNS and CDR2 SASEGT. The CDR3 has 13 amino acids. V lost 5 bases and J 2 bases, leaving 7 bases between the germline ends. CDR3: CASSRQGNQPQHF. The CDR3 region has the DNA TGTGCCAGCAGTAGACAGGGCAATCAGCCCCAGCATTTT.

DNA for the CDR3: TGCGCCAGCAGCCCGGACAGAAACTATGGCTACACCTTC. Its translation is CASSPDRNYGYTF. This rearrangement joins TRBV10-1 to TRBJ1-2; a weak D match, TRBD1 (6 bases). The CDR3 spans 13 residues. Germline-derived CDR1 and CDR2 are WNHNN and SYGVQD (reference sequence). The V gene lost 6 bases and the J gene lost 2 bases, with 10 bases spanning the gap.

The rearrangement joins TRBV25-1 to TRBJ2-3, with TRBD1 matching over 7 bases. This CDR3 is 16 amino acids long. V was clipped by 5 bases and J by 2 bases; unmatched bases: 10. Germline V gives CDR1 MGHDK, CDR2 SYGVNS. DNA of the CDR3: TGTGCCAGCAGTAACCGGTTGACAGGGTACACAGATACGCAGTATTTT. It translates to CASSNRLTGYTDTQYF.

The rearrangement uses TRBV6-1 and TRBJ2-5; D uncertain. Germline V gene lookup returns CDR1 MNHNS and CDR2 SASEGT. The CDR3 spans 12 residues. The V and J ends lost 7 bases and 5 bases respectively, with 11 bases between them. This CDR3 is CASTQAGETQYF. The CDR3 DNA sequence: TGTGCCAGCACTCAAGCCGGGGAGACCCAGTACTTC.

The chain recombines TRBV6-1 with TRBJ1-2; D remains unclear. CDR1 and CDR2 (germline): MNHNS, SASEGT. The CDR3 has 14 residues. V gave up 4 bases and J gave up 2 bases, with 11 bases separating them. Here the CDR3 DNA reads TGTGCCAGCAGTGTAGCAGAACACAACTATGGCTACACCTTC. This codes for CASSVAEHNYGYTF.